These 9 T cell receptor beta chains were sequenced from one sample in a study of human T cells and chemical hapten exposure. Via MiXCR, TCRdb re-called the RACE reads, giving one row per CDR3 protein. The sample records about 350,000 distinct CDR3 sequences, about 6% being singletons. The sample's time point: patch test 2, 6 weeks after DPC sensitization. Treatment reported: therapeutic diphenylcyclopropenone sensitization with weekly scalp DPC. The sample in question was whole blood, obtained in connection with sensitization to the hapten diphenylcyclopropenone (DPC). Receptors originate from a woman younger than 35 with alopecia areata. Some clones in this sample may be carry-over from other donors' samples.

Many counts were recorded for this clonotype. The V and J genes are TRBV7-9 and TRBJ2-7, with D perhaps matching TRBD1 (6 bases). Between the trimmed V and J ends, which lost 5 bases and 4 bases, there was a span of 18 bases. This CDR3 is 15 amino acids long. Per the germline V gene, CDR1 is SEHNR and CDR2 is FQNEAQ (reference sequence). The CDR3 nucleotides are TGTGCCAGCAGCATGGTCCCGACAGGAACATACGAGCAGTACTTC. This encodes CASSMVPTGTYEQYF.

The sample holds many counts of this clonotype. This chain uses TRBV29-1 with TRBJ2-1, with 9 bases identical to TRBD2. This CDR3 is built from 14 residues. CDR1 is SQVTM and CDR2 is ANQGSEA in the germline V gene. V gave up 7 bases and J gave up 7 bases; unmatched junction bases: 11. The CDR3 region is CSGKRGAGSNEQFF. CDR3 sequence (DNA): TGCAGCGGCAAGCGGGGGGCCGGATCGAATGAGCAGTTCTTC.

This clonotype was detected only a few times. This chain joins TRBV7-2 and TRBJ2-1, with no clear D. Germline V gives CDR1 SGHTA, CDR2 FQGNSA. V dropped 3 bases and J dropped 4 bases, with 13 bases sitting between them. This CDR3 is 15 amino acids long. CDR3 nucleotides: TGTGCCAGCAGCTTTATGAGGATGGGATACAATGAGCAGTTCTTC. Translation gives CASSFMRMGYNEQFF.

This clonotype was seen a handful of times. The chain uses TRBV5-1 and TRBJ2-3; D uncertain. The CDR3 covers 13 residues. Germline CDR1 reads SGHRS; CDR2 reads YFSETQ. V was trimmed by 1 base and J by 6 bases, leaving 9 bases between them. The CDR3 bases are TGCGCCAGCAGCTTGCAGCCGCCCGATACGCAGTATTTT. Its translation is CASSLQPPDTQYF.

This clonotype was counted ten times or more. This CDR3 is CSARQAGSYGYTF. DNA of the CDR3: TGCAGTGCTAGACAGGCCGGTTCCTATGGCTACACCTTC. V usage is TRBV20-1 and J usage is TRBJ1-2, with D unresolved. The length of the CDR3 is 13 residues. Per germline, CDR1 DFQATT and CDR2 SNEGSKA (reference sequence). Trimming cost V 2 bases and J 4 bases, with 11 bases left between them.

The rearrangement joins TRBV7-2 to TRBJ2-4; TRBD1 aligns across 8 bases. The junction had 8 bases not matched to a gene; V was cut back by 5 bases and J by 2 bases. The CDR3 covers 16 residues. CDR1 and CDR2 (germline): SGHTA, FQGNSA. The CDR3 sequence is CASSLRTGLTKNIQYF. The CDR3 bases are TGTGCCAGCAGCCTTAGGACAGGGTTGACCAAAAACATTCAGTACTTC.

This clonotype occurred many times. The chain carries TRBV4-1 and TRBJ1-1, with D possibly matching TRBD1 (5 bases). This CDR3 contains 19 residues. V lost 1 base, J lost 2 bases, and 23 bases lay in between. Germline V gene sequence: CDR1 MGHRA, CDR2 YSYEKL. CDR3 in amino acids: CASSQVTRQSSGKNTEAFF. In DNA form, the CDR3 reads TGCGCCAGCAGCCAAGTTACTCGACAGTCTTCGGGGAAAAACACTGAAGCTTTCTTT.

In its sample, this clonotype was seen a few times. The chain couples TRBV4-3 to TRBJ2-6; D call uncertain. V was trimmed by 0 bases and J by 0 bases, leaving 6 bases between them. This CDR3 comprises 16 residues. The germline V gene encodes CDR1 LGHNA and CDR2 YSLEER. CDR3 residues: CASSQDWDSGANVLTF. For the CDR3, the DNA is TGCGCCAGCAGCCAAGATTGGGACTCTGGGGCCAACGTCCTGACTTTC.

Ten or more counts support this clonotype. The chain employs TRBV7-2 and TRBJ1-4; 8 nucleotides line up with TRBD1. The V gene's germline CDR1 is SGHTA and CDR2 FQGNSA. The CDR3 covers 14 residues. V shed 2 bases and J 7 bases; nucleotides not matched to a gene: 3. CDR3: CASSLNRGGEKLFF. The CDR3 DNA is TGTGCCAGCAGCTTAAACAGGGGGGGTGAAAAACTGTTTTTT.